This T cell receptor (beta chain) was recovered during a study of vaccination and CD4 T cells after COVID-19. Study-level information: Overlapping spike pools from SARS-CoV-2 and HCoV-NL63, HCoV-OC43 and HCoV-229E served as culture stimuli.

Sequencing of cultured CD4+ T cell DNA used the Oncomine TCR Beta short-read assay. TCRdb passed the PCR reads through MiXCR, listing each CDR3 protein once. The sample holds roughly 10,000 distinct CDR3 sequences; 55% to 75% are singletons and the top ten take roughly 27%. Worth noting for this clonotype: The antigen is unknown.

Between the trimmed V and J ends, which lost 5 bases and 9 bases, there was a span of 11 bases. Germline values: CDR1 MNHNS, CDR2 SASEGT. CDR3 length: 13 amino acids. Stated treatment: roughly 11-day PBMC culture with coronavirus spike peptide pools or control peptides (ViraFEST assay). Convalescent patients tested SARS-CoV-2 PCR positive from March to December 2020, before Alpha, Beta and Delta emerged. The gene calls are TRBV6-1 and TRBJ1-6; maybe TRBD1 (5 bases). This TCR came from a human donor who had recovered from COVID-19. The sample was CD4+ T cells from blood, cultured in vitro. The CDR3 is CASSPVGGSPLHF. In DNA form, the CDR3 reads TGTGCCAGCAGTCCGGTCGGGGGTTCACCCCTCCACTTT.